The clone carrying this T cell receptor beta chain appeared a few times. Its antigen is not known. V gave up 3 bases and J gave up 6 bases, with 15 bases separating them. The CDR3 consists of 15 residues. Donation came from healthy Caucasian individuals in Russia who were aged 6 to 90. A second PCR, run for roughly 6 to 11 cycles, used a sample-barcoded 5' primer plus a J-beta primer mix. TCRdb recomputed calls from the 5' RACE reads with MiXCR, one row per CDR3 protein. The profile shows over 600,000 distinct CDR3 sequences, around two fifths of them singletons. This sample was included in a study of blood T cells in healthy people across ages. Overall study findings and caveats: Significant beta diversity loss was already apparent by age 40, declining roughly linearly. Comparison with aged donors showed that long-lived donors had more naive CD4+ cells and higher diversity.

The sample comprised blood. The TCR comes from an elderly man in good health. The rearrangement joins TRBV12-3 or TRBV12-4 to TRBJ2-1, with D perhaps given as TRBD1 or TRBD2 (5 bases each). Here the CDR3 reads CASSFGTQAFNEQFF. The CDR3 DNA follows: TGTGCCAGCAGTTTTGGGACGCAGGCATTCAATGAGCAGTTCTTC.